A single sample gave rise to the 9 T cell receptor beta chains below, sequenced in a study of cytomegalovirus exposure and HLA in healthy donors. Assay used: immunoSEQ multiplex PCR; TCRdb lists only in-frame clones, some missing. The table records under 200,000 clones, roughly 90% of them present only once. The specimen was PBMCs. The source of these receptors is a woman younger than 30 in good health and CMV-seropositive.

This sequence joins TRBV9 and TRBJ1-5; tentatively, D is TRBD1 (5 bases). V gave up 6 bases and J gave up 7 bases, with 14 bases separating them. The CDR3 has 13 residues. In germline, CDR1 is SGDLS, CDR2 YYNGEE. The CDR3: CASNRGAGQPQHF. CDR3 bases: TGTGCCAGCAACCGTGGGGCGGGACAGCCCCAGCATTTT.

The rearrangement uses TRBV30 and TRBJ1-2; weak D call: TRBD1 (5 bases). The CDR3 length is 12 residues. Germline V lookup: CDR1 GTSNPN, CDR2 SVGIG (reference sequence). The V gene lost 3 bases and the J gene lost 8 bases, with 13 bases spanning the gap. The CDR3 region is CAWSQGSRGYTF. CDR3 DNA: TGTGCCTGGAGCCAGGGTTCTCGGGGCTACACCTTC. The full variable domain, in which reference TRBV30 and TRBJ1-2 provide the parts outside the CDR3, is SQTIHQWPATLVQPVGSPLSLECTVEGTSNPNLYWYRQAAGRGLQLLFYSVGIGQISSEVPQNLSASRPQDRQFILSSKKLLLSDSGFYLCAWSQGSRGYTFGSGTRLTVV.

This clone was observed once. The chain is built from TRBV19 and TRBJ2-7; 7 nucleotides line up with TRBD1. Trimming at V came to 7 bases and at J to 0 bases, leaving 6 bases not matched to a gene. Germline assignment: CDR1 LNHDA and CDR2 SQIVND (reference sequence). CDR3 length: 14 amino acids. This CDR3 is CASNRQGSSYEQYF. CDR3 bases: TGTGCCAGTAACCGACAGGGAAGCTCCTACGAGCAGTACTTC. Complete variable domain (other parts from reference TRBV19 and TRBJ2-7): DGGITQSPKYLFRKEGQNVTLSCEQNLNHDAMYWYRQDPGQGLRLIYYSQIVNDFQKGDIAEGYSVSREKKESFPLTVTSAQKNPTAFYLCASNRQGSSYEQYFGPGTRLTVT.

The V call is TRBV7-6, the J call TRBJ2-5; 9 bases are a match to TRBD1. Germline V gene data show CDR1 as SGHVS and CDR2 as FNYEAQ. Trimming cost V 4 bases and J 5 bases; bases outside gene matches: 8. The CDR3 is made up of 15 amino acids. CDR3 amino acids: CASSSGQGLRETQYF. In DNA form, the CDR3 reads TGTGCCAGCAGCTCGGGACAGGGCCTCCGGGAGACCCAGTACTTC.

This clone was counted between two and nine times. The chain employs TRBV6-5 and TRBJ2-7, with 8 nucleotides matching TRBD2. V trimming: 4 bases; J trimming: 3 bases; junction bases outside the gene matches: 5. The CDR3 has 14 amino acids. CDR1 and CDR2 from the germline V gene are MNHEY and SVGAGI. CDR3: CASSSPGLGYEQYF. For the CDR3, the DNA is TGTGCCAGCAGTTCCCCGGGACTAGGCTACGAGCAGTACTTC.

The chain combines TRBV9 with TRBJ2-7; D might be TRBD1 (7 bases). The CDR3 extends over 21 amino acids. Per the germline V gene, CDR1 is SGDLS and CDR2 is YYNGEE. V was pared by 4 bases and J by 0 bases, with 32 bases between. The CDR3 reads CASSSGGASVSPVASSYEQYF. CDR3 DNA: TGTGCCAGCAGCTCAGGGGGAGCTAGCGTCAGCCCCGTGGCGAGCTCCTACGAGCAGTACTTC.

The chain couples TRBV18 to TRBJ2-2, with TRBD1 as a possible D gene (5 bases). The CDR3 covers 13 residues. V was shortened by 1 base and J by 6 bases, with 6 bases between the two germline ends. Germline V CDR1 and CDR2: KGHSH, LQKENI. CDR3 sequence: CASSPQGSGELFF. The CDR3 DNA reads TGTGCCAGCTCACCACAGGGGTCCGGGGAGCTGTTTTTT.

The chain carries TRBV6-6 and TRBJ2-7; 10 bases are shared with TRBD1. Germline CDR1 and CDR2: MNHNY and SVGAGI (reference sequence). J gave up 7 bases and V 11 bases, and 11 bases lay outside the gene matches. The CDR3 extends over 13 amino acids. This CDR3 is CAASGTGAREQYF. CDR3 nucleotide sequence: TGTGCCGCTTCGGGGACAGGGGCACGGGAGCAGTACTTC.

The V gene is TRBV30, the J gene TRBJ2-1; the D gene is possibly TRBD2 (5 bases). The V gene lost 1 base and the J gene lost 0 bases, with 10 bases spanning the gap. The CDR3 spans 15 residues. Germline V gene sequence: CDR1 GTSNPN, CDR2 SVGIG (reference sequence). DNA for the CDR3: TGTGCCTGGAGTGGAGGGCTGAGCTCCTACAATGAGCAGTTCTTC. Its protein is CAWSGGLSSYNEQFF.